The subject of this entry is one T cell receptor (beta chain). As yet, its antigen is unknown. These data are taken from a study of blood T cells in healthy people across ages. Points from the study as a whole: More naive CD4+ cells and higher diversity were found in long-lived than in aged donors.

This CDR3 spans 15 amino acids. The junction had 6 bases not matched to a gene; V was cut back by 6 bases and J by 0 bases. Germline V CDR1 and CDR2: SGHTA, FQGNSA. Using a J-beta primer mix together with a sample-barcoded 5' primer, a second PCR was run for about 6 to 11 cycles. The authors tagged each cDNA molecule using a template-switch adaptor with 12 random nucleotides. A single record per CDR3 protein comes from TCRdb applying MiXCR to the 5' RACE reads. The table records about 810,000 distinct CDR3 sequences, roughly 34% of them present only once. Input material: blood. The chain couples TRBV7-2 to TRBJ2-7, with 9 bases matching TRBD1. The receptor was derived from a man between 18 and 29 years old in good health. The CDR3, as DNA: TGTGCCAGCAGTTACAGGGGGCAAAGCTCCTACGAGCAGTACTTC. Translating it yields CASSYRGQSSYEQYF.